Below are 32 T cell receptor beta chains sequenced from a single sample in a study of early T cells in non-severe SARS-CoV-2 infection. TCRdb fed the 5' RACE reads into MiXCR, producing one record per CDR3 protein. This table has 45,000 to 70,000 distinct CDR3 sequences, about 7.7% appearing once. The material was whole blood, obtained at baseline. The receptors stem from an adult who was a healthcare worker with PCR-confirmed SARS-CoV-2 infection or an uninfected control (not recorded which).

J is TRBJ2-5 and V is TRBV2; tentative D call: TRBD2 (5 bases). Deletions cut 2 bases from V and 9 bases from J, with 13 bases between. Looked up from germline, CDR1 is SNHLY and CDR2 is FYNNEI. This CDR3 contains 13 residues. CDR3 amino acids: CASSEITRAAQYF. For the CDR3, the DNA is TGTGCCAGCAGTGAAATTACTAGGGCGGCCCAGTACTTC.

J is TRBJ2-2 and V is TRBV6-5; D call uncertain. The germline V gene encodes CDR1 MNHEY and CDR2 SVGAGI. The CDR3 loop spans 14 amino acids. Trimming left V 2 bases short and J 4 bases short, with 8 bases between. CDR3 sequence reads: CASSYLAGTGELFF. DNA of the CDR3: TGTGCCAGCAGTTACCTCGCTGGCACCGGGGAGCTGTTTTTT.

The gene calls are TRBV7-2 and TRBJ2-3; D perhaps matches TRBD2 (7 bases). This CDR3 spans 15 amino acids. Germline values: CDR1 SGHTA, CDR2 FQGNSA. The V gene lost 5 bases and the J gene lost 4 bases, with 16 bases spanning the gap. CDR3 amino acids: CASSPRGGGPDTQYF. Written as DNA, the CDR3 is TGTGCCAGCAGCCCTAGGGGAGGGGGTCCAGATACGCAGTATTTT.

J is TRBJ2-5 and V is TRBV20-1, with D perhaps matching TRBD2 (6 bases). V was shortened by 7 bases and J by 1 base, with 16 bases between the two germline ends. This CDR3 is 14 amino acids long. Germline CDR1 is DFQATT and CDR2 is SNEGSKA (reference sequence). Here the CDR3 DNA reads TGCAGTGGAGGAGGGGCTTGGGGCCAAGAGACCCAGTACTTC. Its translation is CSGGGAWGQETQYF.

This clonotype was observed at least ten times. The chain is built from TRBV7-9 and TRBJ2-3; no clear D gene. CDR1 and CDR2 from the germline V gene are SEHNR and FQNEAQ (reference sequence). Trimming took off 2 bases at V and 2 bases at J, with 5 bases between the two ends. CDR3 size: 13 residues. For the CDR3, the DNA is TGTGCCAGCAGCTTATTGTACACAGATACGCAGTATTTT. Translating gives CASSLLYTDTQYF.

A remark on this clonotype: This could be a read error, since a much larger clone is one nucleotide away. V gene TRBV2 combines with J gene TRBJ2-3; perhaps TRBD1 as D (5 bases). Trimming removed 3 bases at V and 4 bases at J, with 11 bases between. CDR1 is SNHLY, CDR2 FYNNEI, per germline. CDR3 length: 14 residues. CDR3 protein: CASSDPLGPDTQYF. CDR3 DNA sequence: TGTGCCAGCAGTGACCCACTGGGGCCAGATACGCAGTATTTT. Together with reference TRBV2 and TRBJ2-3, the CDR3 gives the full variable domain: EPEVTQTPSHQVTQMGQEVILRCVPISNHLYFYWYRQILGQKVEFLVSFYNNEISEKSEIFDDQFSVERPDGSNFTLKIRSTKLEDSAMYFCASSDPLGPDTQYFGPGTRLTVL.

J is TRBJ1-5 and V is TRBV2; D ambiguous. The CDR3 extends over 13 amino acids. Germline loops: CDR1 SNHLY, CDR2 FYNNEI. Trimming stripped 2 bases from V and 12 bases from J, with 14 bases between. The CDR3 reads CASSEYRLADQHF. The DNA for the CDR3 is TGTGCCAGCAGTGAATATAGGCTCGCGGACCAGCATTTT.

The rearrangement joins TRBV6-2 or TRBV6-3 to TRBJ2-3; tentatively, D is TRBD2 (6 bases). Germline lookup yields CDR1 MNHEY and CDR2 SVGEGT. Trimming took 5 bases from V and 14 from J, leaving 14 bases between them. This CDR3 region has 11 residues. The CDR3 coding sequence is TGTGCCAGCAGTGTAACTAGCATCTGGTATTTT. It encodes CASSVTSIWYF.

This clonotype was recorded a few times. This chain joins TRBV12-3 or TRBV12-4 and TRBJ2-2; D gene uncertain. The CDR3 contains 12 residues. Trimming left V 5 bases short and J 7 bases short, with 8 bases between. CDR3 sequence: CASSRMGGELFF. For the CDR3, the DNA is TGTGCCAGCAGTCGGATGGGCGGGGAGCTGTTTTTT.

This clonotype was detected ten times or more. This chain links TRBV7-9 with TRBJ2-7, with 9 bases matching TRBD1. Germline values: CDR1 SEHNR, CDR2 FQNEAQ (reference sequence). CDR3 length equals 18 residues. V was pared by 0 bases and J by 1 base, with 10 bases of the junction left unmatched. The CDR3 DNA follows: TGTGCCAGCAGCTTAGCGGCTAATCCGGGACAGGGTTCCTACGAGCAGTACTTC. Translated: CASSLAANPGQGSYEQYF.

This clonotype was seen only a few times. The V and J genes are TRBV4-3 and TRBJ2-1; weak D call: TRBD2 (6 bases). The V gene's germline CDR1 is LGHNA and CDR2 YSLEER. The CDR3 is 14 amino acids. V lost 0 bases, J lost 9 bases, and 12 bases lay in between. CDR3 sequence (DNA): TGCGCCAGCAGCCAAGATCGGCAGGGAGGTGAGCAGTTCTTC. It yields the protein CASSQDRQGGEQFF.

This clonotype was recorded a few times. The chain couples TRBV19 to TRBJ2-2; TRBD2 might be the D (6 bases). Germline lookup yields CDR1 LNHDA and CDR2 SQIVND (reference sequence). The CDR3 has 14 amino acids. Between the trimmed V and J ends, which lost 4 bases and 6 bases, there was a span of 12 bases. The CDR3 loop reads CASSTFRDSGELFF. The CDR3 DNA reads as TGTGCCAGTAGTACCTTTCGGGACTCCGGGGAGCTGTTTTTT.

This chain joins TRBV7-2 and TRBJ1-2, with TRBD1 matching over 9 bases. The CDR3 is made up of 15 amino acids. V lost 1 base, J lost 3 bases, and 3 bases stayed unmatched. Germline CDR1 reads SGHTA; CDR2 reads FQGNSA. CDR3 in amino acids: CASSLGDRVYYGYTF. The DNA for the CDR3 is TGTGCCAGCAGCTTAGGGGACAGGGTTTACTATGGCTACACCTTC.

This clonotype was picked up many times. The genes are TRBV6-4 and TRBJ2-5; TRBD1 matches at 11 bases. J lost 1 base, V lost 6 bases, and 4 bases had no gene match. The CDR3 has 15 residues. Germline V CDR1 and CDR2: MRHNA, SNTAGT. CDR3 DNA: TGTGCCAGCAGCCCCGGGACAGGGGGCCAAGAGACCCAGTACTTC. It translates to CASSPGTGGQETQYF.

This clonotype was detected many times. CDR3: CASSSGPRENYGYTF. The CDR3 region has the DNA TGTGCCAGCAGCTCGGGCCCTCGAGAGAACTATGGCTACACCTTC. The rearrangement joins TRBV11-1 to TRBJ1-2; D remains ambiguous. The CDR3 has 15 amino acids. Germline CDR1 SGHAT, CDR2 FQDESV (reference sequence). V dropped 4 bases and J dropped 2 bases, with 14 bases sitting between them.

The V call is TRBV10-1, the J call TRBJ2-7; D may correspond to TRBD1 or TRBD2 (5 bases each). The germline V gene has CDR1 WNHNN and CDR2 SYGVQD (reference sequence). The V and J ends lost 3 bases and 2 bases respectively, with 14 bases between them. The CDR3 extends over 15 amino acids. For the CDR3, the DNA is TGCGCCAGCAGTGATGGTGGTAGGGGAGCCTACGAGCAGTACTTC. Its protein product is CASSDGGRGAYEQYF.

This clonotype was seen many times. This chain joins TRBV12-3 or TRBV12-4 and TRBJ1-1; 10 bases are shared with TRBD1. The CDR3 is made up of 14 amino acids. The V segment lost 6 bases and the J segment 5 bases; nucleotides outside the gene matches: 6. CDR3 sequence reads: CASSLDRGGTEAFF. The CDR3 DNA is TGTGCCAGCAGCCTGGACAGGGGGGGGACTGAAGCTTTCTTT.

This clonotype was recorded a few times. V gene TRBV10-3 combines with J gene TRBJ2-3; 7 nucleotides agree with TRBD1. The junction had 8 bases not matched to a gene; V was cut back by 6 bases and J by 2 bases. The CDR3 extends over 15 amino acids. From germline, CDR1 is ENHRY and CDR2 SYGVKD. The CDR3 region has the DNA TGTGCCATCAGACTGGGACAGTTTGTCACAGATACGCAGTATTTT. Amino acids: CAIRLGQFVTDTQYF.

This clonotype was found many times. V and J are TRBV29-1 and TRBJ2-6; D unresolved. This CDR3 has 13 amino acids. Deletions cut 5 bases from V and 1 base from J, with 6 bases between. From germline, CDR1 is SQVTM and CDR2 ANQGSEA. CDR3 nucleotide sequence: TGCAGCGTTCGTCCTTCTGGGGCCAACGTCCTGACTTTC. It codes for CSVRPSGANVLTF.

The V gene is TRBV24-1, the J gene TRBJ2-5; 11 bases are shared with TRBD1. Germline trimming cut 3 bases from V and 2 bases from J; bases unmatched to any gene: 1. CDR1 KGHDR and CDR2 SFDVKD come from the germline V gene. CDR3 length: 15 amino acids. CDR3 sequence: CATSDRDRGQETQYF. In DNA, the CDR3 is TGTGCCACCAGTGATCGGGACAGGGGGCAAGAGACCCAGTACTTC.

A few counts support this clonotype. The CDR3 loop is CASSSGLGATEAFF. As DNA, the CDR3 is TGTGCCAGCAGTTCGGGTTTGGGGGCCACTGAAGCTTTCTTT. The genes are TRBV28 and TRBJ1-1, with D perhaps TRBD1 (6 bases). The CDR3 is made up of 14 amino acids. Trimming took 4 bases from V and 4 from J, leaving 13 bases between them. The germline gives CDR1 MDHEN, CDR2 SYDVKM.

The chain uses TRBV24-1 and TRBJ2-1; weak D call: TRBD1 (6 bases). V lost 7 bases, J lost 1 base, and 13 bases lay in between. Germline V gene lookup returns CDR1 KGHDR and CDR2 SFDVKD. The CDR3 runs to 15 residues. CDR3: CATSPLGASYNEQFF. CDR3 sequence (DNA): TGTGCCACCAGCCCCTTGGGGGCATCCTACAATGAGCAGTTCTTC.

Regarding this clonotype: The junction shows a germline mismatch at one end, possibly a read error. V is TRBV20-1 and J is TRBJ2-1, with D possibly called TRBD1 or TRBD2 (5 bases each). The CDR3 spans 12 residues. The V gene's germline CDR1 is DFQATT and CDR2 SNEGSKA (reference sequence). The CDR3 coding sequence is TGCAGTGCTAGTCCCCGGGTGGGGCTAGCCGATTTC. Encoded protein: CSASPRVGLADF.

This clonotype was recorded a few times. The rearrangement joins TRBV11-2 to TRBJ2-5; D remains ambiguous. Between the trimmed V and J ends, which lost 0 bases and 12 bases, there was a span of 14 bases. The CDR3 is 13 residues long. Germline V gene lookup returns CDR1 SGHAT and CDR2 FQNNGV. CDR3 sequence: CASSLDLSAVKYF. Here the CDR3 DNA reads TGTGCCAGCAGCTTAGATCTCTCCGCAGTTAAGTACTTC. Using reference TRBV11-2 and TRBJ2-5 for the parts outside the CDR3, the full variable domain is EAGVAQSPRYKIIEKRQSVAFWCNPISGHATLYWYQQILGQGPKLLIQFQNNGVVDDSQLPKDRFSAERLKGVDSTLKIQPAKLEDSAVYLCASSLDLSAVKYFGPGTRLLVL.

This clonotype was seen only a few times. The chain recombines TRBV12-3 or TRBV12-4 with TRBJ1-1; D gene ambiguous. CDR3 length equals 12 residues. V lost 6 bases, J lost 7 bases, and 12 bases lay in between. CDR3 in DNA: TGTGCCAGCAGGGCCGGAGTGAGTGAAGCTTTCTTT. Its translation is CASRAGVSEAFF.

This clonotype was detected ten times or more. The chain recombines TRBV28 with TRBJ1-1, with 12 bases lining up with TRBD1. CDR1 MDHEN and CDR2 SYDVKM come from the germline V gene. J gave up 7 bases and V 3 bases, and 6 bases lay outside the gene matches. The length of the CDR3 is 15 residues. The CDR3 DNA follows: TGTGCCAGCAGTTTGTACCGGGACAGGGGGCTTGAAGCTTTCTTT. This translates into CASSLYRDRGLEAFF.

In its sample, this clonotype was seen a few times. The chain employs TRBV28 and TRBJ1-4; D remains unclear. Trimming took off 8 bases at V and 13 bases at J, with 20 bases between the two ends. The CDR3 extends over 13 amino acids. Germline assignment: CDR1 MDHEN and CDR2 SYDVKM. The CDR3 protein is CASSGRAAVGLFF. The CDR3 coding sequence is TGTGCCAGCTCCGGGAGGGCAGCGGTAGGACTGTTTTTT.

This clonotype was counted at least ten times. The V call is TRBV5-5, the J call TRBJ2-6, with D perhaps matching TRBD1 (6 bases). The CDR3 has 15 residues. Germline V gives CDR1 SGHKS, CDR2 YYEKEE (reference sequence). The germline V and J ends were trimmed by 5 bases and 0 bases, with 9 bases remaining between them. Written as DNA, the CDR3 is TGTGCCAGCAGGATGGACAGCTCTGGGGCCAACGTCCTGACTTTC. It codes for CASRMDSSGANVLTF.

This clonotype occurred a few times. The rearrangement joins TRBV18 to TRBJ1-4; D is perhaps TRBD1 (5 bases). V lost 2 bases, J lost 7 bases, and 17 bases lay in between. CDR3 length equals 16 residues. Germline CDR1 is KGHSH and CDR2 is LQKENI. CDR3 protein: CASSPDSGGSPEKLFF. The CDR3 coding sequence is TGTGCCAGCTCACCAGACTCTGGGGGGTCCCCTGAAAAACTGTTTTTT.

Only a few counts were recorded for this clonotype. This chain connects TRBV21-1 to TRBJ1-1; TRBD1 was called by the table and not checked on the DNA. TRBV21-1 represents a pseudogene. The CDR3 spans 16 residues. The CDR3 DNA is TGTGCCAGCAGCAAATCGGGGCCCGGGGACCTCACTGAAGCTTTCTTT. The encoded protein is CASSKSGPGDLTEAFF.

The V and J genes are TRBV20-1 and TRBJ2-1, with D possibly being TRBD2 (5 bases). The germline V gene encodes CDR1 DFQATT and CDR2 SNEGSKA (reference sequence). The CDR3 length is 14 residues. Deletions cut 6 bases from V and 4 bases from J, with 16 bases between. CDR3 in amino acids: CSAHPQRIYNEQFF. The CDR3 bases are TGCAGTGCCCACCCCCAGCGGATTTACAATGAGCAGTTCTTC.

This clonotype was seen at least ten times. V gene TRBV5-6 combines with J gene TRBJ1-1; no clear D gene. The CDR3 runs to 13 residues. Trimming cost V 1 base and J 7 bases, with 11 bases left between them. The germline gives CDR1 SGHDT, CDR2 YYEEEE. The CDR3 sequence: CASSLLASIEAFF. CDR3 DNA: TGTGCCAGCAGCTTGTTGGCTTCGATTGAAGCTTTCTTT.